This T cell receptor (beta chain) derives from a study of post-analysis software for immune sequencing data. General study results and limits: A handful of TRBV segments were significantly more frequent in patients than in controls. TRBV5-6, TRBV5-1 and TRBV20-1 were among these segments.

The germline CDR1 and CDR2 sequences are MNHEY and SVGAGI. Trimming took 8 bases from V and 4 from J; bases not matched to a gene: 13. CDR3 size: 15 residues. Libraries were made from TCR beta cDNA, and they carried unique molecular identifiers. MiXCR, applied by TCRdb to the PCR reads, yields one record per CDR3 protein. In the table there are roughly 620,000 distinct CDR3 sequences, 40% to 50% of which are singletons. Of note for this clonotype: Its antigen is not identified.

The sequence was obtained from a girl aged 5 to 17 with multiple sclerosis. The chain carries TRBV6-5 and TRBJ2-7, with 8 bases lining up with TRBD1. Material: blood. CDR3 protein: CASSPLGRGPYEQYF. The CDR3 DNA is TGTGCCAGCTCTCCCCTGGGCAGGGGGCCGTACGAGCAGTACTTC.